The rows below give T cell receptor beta chains drawn from one sample of a study of T cells in localized non-small cell lung cancer. Sequencing was performed with immunoSEQ multiplex PCR; in TCRdb, only in-frame clones are kept and a portion is missing. Of under 100,000 clones listed, roughly 91% are singletons. The source material was peripheral blood, sampled before any cancer treatment. The source is a woman aged 40-69 years with stage I squamous cell lung carcinoma. Each CDR3 is given with its conserved first and last residue. Fields, in order: D gene, V gene, J gene, CDR3 protein. A D gene is named only where the DNA matches it firmly.

d_call: TRBD1; v_call: TRBV4-1; j_call: TRBJ1-1; cdr3_aa: CASSPMTGGRTEAFF
d_call: .; v_call: TRBV29-1; j_call: TRBJ2-1; cdr3_aa: CSVDPGPSIGNEQFF
d_call: TRBD1; v_call: TRBV6-6; j_call: TRBJ1-2; cdr3_aa: CASTLAWTGGYGYTF
d_call: TRBD1; v_call: TRBV6-5; j_call: TRBJ1-5; cdr3_aa: CASSTSGGYQPQHF
d_call: .; v_call: TRBV9; j_call: TRBJ2-7; cdr3_aa: CASSVGGNRGEQYF
d_call: .; v_call: TRBV6-1; j_call: TRBJ2-1; cdr3_aa: CASSEIRDNEQFF
d_call: .; v_call: TRBV2; j_call: TRBJ2-3; cdr3_aa: CASSESYRTDTQYF
d_call: TRBD1; v_call: TRBV18; j_call: TRBJ2-2; cdr3_aa: CASSPGQANTGELFF
d_call: .; v_call: TRBV14; j_call: TRBJ1-1; cdr3_aa: CASSRTNTEAFF
d_call: .; v_call: TRBV5-5; j_call: TRBJ1-2; cdr3_aa: CASSFTGGGDGYTF
d_call: TRBD2; v_call: TRBV29-1; j_call: TRBJ2-4; cdr3_aa: CSVRTSGGLVAKNIQYF
d_call: TRBD1; v_call: TRBV18; j_call: TRBJ1-2; cdr3_aa: CASSPRDGQGKGYTF
d_call: .; v_call: TRBV10-1; j_call: TRBJ1-3; cdr3_aa: CASDDSGARSSGNTIYF
d_call: TRBD1; v_call: TRBV5-1; j_call: TRBJ2-6; cdr3_aa: CASSWNTGTGPGANVLTF
d_call: TRBD2; v_call: TRBV19; j_call: TRBJ2-5; cdr3_aa: CASSTSGGAPQETQYF
d_call: TRBD1; v_call: TRBV2; j_call: TRBJ2-7; cdr3_aa: CASSRDRGITEYF
d_call: .; v_call: TRBV18; j_call: TRBJ2-1; cdr3_aa: CASSPRQADNEQFF
d_call: .; v_call: TRBV5-1; j_call: TRBJ2-5; cdr3_aa: CASSLSGGERLIRETQYF
d_call: TRBD2; v_call: TRBV4-2; j_call: TRBJ2-3; cdr3_aa: CATRGGSDTQYF
d_call: .; v_call: TRBV5-1; j_call: TRBJ1-1; cdr3_aa: CASSLNSMNTEAFF
d_call: TRBD1; v_call: TRBV7-3; j_call: TRBJ1-1; cdr3_aa: CASSSRGWDTEAFF
d_call: TRBD1; v_call: TRBV5-1; j_call: TRBJ2-7; cdr3_aa: CASSLRDRGTYEQYF
d_call: .; v_call: TRBV2; j_call: TRBJ1-1; cdr3_aa: CASSTGYTEAFF
d_call: .; v_call: TRBV14; j_call: TRBJ1-4; cdr3_aa: CASSQGAARKLFF
d_call: .; v_call: TRBV7-8; j_call: TRBJ2-1; cdr3_aa: CASSLGPYDNEQFF
d_call: .; v_call: TRBV6-5; j_call: TRBJ1-1; cdr3_aa: CASSSTVNTEAFF
d_call: TRBD2; v_call: TRBV7-3; j_call: TRBJ2-1; cdr3_aa: CASSLNLGGATEQFF
d_call: .; v_call: TRBV12-5; j_call: TRBJ1-6; cdr3_aa: CASGNREDRSPLHF
d_call: TRBD2; v_call: TRBV11-2; j_call: TRBJ2-7; cdr3_aa: CASSLTSGGPLATYEQYF
d_call: .; v_call: TRBV5-1; j_call: TRBJ1-6; cdr3_aa: CASSLTGSSYNSPLHF
d_call: .; v_call: TRBV6-1; j_call: TRBJ1-5; cdr3_aa: CASQDGGNQPQHF
d_call: TRBD1; v_call: TRBV30; j_call: TRBJ1-4; cdr3_aa: CAWSVRGQGSEKLFF
d_call: TRBD1; v_call: TRBV19; j_call: TRBJ1-2; cdr3_aa: CASRGQGADGYTF
d_call: .; v_call: TRBV2; j_call: TRBJ2-1; cdr3_aa: CASRPAGSYNEQFF
d_call: .; v_call: TRBV6-6; j_call: TRBJ2-7; cdr3_aa: CASSYDRGSEQYF
d_call: .; v_call: TRBV4-1; j_call: TRBJ1-5; cdr3_aa: CASSQGGFDQPQHF
d_call: .; v_call: TRBV30; j_call: TRBJ1-2; cdr3_aa: CATPSRDSPNYGYTF
d_call: .; v_call: TRBV5-1; j_call: TRBJ1-2; cdr3_aa: CASSEGVYGYTF
d_call: .; v_call: TRBV2; j_call: TRBJ1-1; cdr3_aa: CASSEAMGGLTEAFF
d_call: .; v_call: TRBV28; j_call: TRBJ1-3; cdr3_aa: CASRQTGNTIYF
d_call: TRBD2; v_call: TRBV5-1; j_call: TRBJ2-5; cdr3_aa: CASSLALAGGHETQYF
d_call: .; v_call: TRBV5-1; j_call: TRBJ1-1; cdr3_aa: CASSVRDANTEAFF
d_call: .; v_call: TRBV2; j_call: TRBJ2-6; cdr3_aa: CASGTLGANVLTF
d_call: TRBD1; v_call: TRBV6-5; j_call: TRBJ2-2; cdr3_aa: CASSKRTGTGELFF
d_call: .; v_call: TRBV10-1; j_call: TRBJ2-7; cdr3_aa: CASSESGGGQQYF
d_call: TRBD1; v_call: TRBV5-1; j_call: TRBJ1-1; cdr3_aa: CVSSAGQSLTEAFF
d_call: .; v_call: TRBV25-1; j_call: TRBJ1-3; cdr3_aa: CASSELAGNSGNTIYF
d_call: .; v_call: TRBV5-1; j_call: TRBJ2-5; cdr3_aa: CASSWTPDGETQYF
d_call: TRBD1; v_call: TRBV2; j_call: TRBJ1-5; cdr3_aa: CASRRTGSNSNQPQHF
d_call: TRBD1; v_call: TRBV5-1; j_call: TRBJ1-2; cdr3_aa: CASSSTGTYGYTF
d_call: .; v_call: TRBV27; j_call: TRBJ1-6; cdr3_aa: CASRGNYNSPLHF
d_call: .; v_call: TRBV7-8; j_call: TRBJ2-5; cdr3_aa: CASSSGPVQETQYF
d_call: TRBD2; v_call: TRBV11-3; j_call: TRBJ2-1; cdr3_aa: CASSPGTSSRPASDEQFF
d_call: TRBD2; v_call: TRBV9; j_call: TRBJ2-1; cdr3_aa: CASSVLAGSSYNEQFF
d_call: TRBD2; v_call: TRBV5-1; j_call: TRBJ2-1; cdr3_aa: CASSPGLAGGFYNEQFF
d_call: .; v_call: TRBV7-9; j_call: TRBJ1-6; cdr3_aa: CASSLDTASPLHF